This TCR beta chain was captured by sequencing in a study of blood T cell repertoires in COVID-19. This table comes from immunoSEQ multiplex PCR, and its TCRdb copy is limited to in-frame clones, with some not included. The sample carries some 130,000 clones, around 73% recorded once. In germline, CDR1 is SGHAT, CDR2 FQNNGV. V was shortened by 3 bases and J by 1 base, with 9 bases between the two germline ends. The CDR3 length is 15 residues. The TCR comes from a woman aged 50 to 60 who had recovered from COVID-19. Material for sequencing was PBMCs or T cells enriched from blood (not recorded which). The chain is built from TRBV11-2 and TRBJ2-2, with TRBD2 as a possible D gene (5 bases). The CDR3: CASSFLAQNTGELFF. CDR3 in DNA: TGTGCCAGCAGCTTTCTAGCCCAGAACACCGGGGAGCTGTTTTTT. Complete variable domain (other parts from reference TRBV11-2 and TRBJ2-2): EAGVAQSPRYKIIEKRQSVAFWCNPISGHATLYWYQQILGQGPKLLIQFQNNGVVDDSQLPKDRFSAERLKGVDSTLKIQPAKLEDSAVYLCASSFLAQNTGELFFGEGSRLTVL.